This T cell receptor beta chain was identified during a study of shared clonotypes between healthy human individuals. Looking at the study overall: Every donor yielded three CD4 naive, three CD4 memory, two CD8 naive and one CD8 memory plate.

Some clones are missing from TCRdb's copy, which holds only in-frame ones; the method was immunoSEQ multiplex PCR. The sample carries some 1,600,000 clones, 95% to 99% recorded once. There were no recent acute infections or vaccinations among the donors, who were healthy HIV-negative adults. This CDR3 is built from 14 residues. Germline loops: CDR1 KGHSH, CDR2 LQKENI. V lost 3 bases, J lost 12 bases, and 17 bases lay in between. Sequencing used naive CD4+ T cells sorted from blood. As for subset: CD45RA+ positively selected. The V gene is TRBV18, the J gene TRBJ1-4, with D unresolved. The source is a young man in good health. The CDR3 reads CASSPPRPNYQLFF. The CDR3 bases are TGTGCCAGCTCACCCCCTCGGCCGAATTACCAACTGTTTTTT. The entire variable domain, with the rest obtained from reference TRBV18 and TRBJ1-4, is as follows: NAGVMQNPRHLVRRRGQEARLRCSPMKGHSHVYWYRQLPEEGLKFMVYLQKENIIDESGMPKERFSAEFPKEGPSILRIQQVVRGDSAAYFCASSPPRPNYQLFFGSGTQLSVL.